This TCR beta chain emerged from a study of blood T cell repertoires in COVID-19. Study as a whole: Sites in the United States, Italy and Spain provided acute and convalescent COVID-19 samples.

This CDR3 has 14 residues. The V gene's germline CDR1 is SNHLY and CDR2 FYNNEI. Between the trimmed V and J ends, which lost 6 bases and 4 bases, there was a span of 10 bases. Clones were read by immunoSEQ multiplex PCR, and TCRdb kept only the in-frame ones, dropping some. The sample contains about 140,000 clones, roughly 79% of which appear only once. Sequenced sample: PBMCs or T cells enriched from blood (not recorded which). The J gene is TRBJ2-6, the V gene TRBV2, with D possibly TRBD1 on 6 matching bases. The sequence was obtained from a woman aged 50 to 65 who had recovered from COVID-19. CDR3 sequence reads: CASRQGSGANVLTF. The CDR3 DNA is TGTGCCAGCAGACAGGGATCCGGGGCCAACGTCCTGACTTTC.